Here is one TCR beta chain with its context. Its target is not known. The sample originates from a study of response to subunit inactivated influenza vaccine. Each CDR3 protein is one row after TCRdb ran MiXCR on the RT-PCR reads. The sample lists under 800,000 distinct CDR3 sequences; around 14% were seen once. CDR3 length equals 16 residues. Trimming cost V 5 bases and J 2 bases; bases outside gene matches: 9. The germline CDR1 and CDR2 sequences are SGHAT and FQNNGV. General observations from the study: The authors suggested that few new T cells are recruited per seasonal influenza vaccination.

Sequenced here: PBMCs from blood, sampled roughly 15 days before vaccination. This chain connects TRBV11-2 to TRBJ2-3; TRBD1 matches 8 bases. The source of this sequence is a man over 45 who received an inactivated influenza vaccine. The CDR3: CASSPRTTGATDTQYF. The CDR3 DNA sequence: TGTGCCAGCAGCCCCCGGACGACAGGGGCCACAGATACGCAGTATTTT. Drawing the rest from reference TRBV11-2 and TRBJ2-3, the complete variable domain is EAGVAQSPRYKIIEKRQSVAFWCNPISGHATLYWYQQILGQGPKLLIQFQNNGVVDDSQLPKDRFSAERLKGVDSTLKIQPAKLEDSAVYLCASSPRTTGATDTQYFGPGTRLTVL.